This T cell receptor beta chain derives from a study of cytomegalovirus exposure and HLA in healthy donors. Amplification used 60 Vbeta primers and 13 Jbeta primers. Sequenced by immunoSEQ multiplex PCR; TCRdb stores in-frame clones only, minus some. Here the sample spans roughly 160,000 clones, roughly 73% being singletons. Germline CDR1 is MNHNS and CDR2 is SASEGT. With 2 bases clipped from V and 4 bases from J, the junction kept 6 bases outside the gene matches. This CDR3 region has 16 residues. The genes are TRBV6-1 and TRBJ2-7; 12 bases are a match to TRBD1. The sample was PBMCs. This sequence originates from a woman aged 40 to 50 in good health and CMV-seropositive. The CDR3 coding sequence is TGTGCCAGCAGTGAACCGGGACAGGGGGCGCCGTACGAGCAGTACTTC. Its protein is CASSEPGQGAPYEQYF.